This TCR beta chain was sequenced in a study of cytomegalovirus exposure and HLA in healthy donors. Study overall: Early on, a data release was issued that held tens of millions of unique TCRs from HLA-typed donors.

PCR was performed using 60 Vbeta and 13 Jbeta primers. TCRdb keeps only in-frame clones here, not all; method: immunoSEQ multiplex PCR. The sample has tens of thousands of clones; under 80% are singletons. For this clone: Its antigen is undetermined.

Study-wide results and caveats: Some V segments, TRBV6-2 and TRBV6-3 among them, were indistinguishable and were therefore excluded.

V was clipped by 6 bases and J by 0 bases; unmatched bases: 4. CDR1 is SGHTA and CDR2 is FQGTGA in the germline V gene. This CDR3 region has 15 residues. The rearrangement links TRBV7-3 to TRBJ2-3; 9 positions agree with TRBD1. The sequenced sample was PBMCs. This TCR was sampled from a woman in her twenties or thirties in good health and CMV-seronegative. The CDR3 nucleotides are TGTGCCAGCAGTTCGGGACAGGGAAGCACAGATACGCAGTATTTT. It yields the protein CASSSGQGSTDTQYF.